Below are 2 T cell receptor beta chains sequenced from a single sample in a study of immune heterogeneity within non-small cell lung tumors. Multiplex PCR amplified the TCR beta CDR3 region. Its first round ran for 9 to 11 cycles with 32 V and 13 J primers. Each CDR3 protein gets one entry after TCRdb re-called the multiplex PCR reads with MiXCR. The table lists 9,500 to 12,000 distinct CDR3 sequences, about 20% of them singletons. At 550 to 600 ng per sample, bulk tumor genomic DNA provided the template. Primary tumors were biopsied several times each, far apart, intraoperatively. Surgery that was curative in intent was performed on patients with untreated, newly diagnosed non-small cell lung cancer. Sequenced input: lung tumor tissue. The receptors were sampled from a man aged 55-75 years with non-small cell lung cancer.

This clonotype was recorded a few times. This chain uses TRBV7-8 with TRBJ1-1; 7 bases agree with TRBD1. Germline lookup yields CDR1 SGHVS and CDR2 FQNEAQ. CDR3 size: 15 residues. V shed 3 bases and J 11 bases; nucleotides not matched to a gene: 15. DNA for the CDR3: TGTGCCAGCAGCTTCGCGACAGGGATGATCTTGGGTGCTTTCTTT. Its translation is CASSFATGMILGAFF. Full variable domain (missing parts from reference TRBV7-8 and TRBJ1-1): GAGVSQSPRYKVAKRGQDVALRCDPISGHVSLFWYQQALGQGPEFLTYFQNEAQLDKSGLPSDRFFAERPEGSVSTLKIQRTQQEDSAVYLCASSFATGMILGAFFGQGTRLTVV.

In its sample, this clonotype is medium-sized. The chain uses TRBV20-1 and TRBJ2-7; TRBD2 aligns across 7 bases. Germline assignment: CDR1 DFQATT and CDR2 SNEGSKA (reference sequence). V gave up 5 bases and J gave up 5 bases; unmatched junction bases: 9. The CDR3 spans 13 residues. The chain's CDR3 is CSAGRGVVDEQYF. Here the CDR3 DNA reads TGCAGTGCTGGTCGGGGGGTTGTAGACGAGCAGTACTTC.